This T cell receptor beta chain was sequenced in a study of blood T cells in healthy people across ages. Study results and caveats: Correlation between TCR beta diversity and naive T cell percentage was strong.

Germline CDR1 and CDR2: DFQATT and SNEGSKA (reference sequence). J lost 6 bases, V lost 3 bases, and 7 bases had no gene match. This CDR3 is 14 amino acids long. Next came a second PCR, run for about 6 to 11 cycles, which used a sample-barcoded 5' primer along with a J-beta primer mix. Via MiXCR, TCRdb re-called the 5' RACE reads, giving one row per CDR3 protein. In the table there are more than 900,000 distinct CDR3 sequences, under 30% of which are singletons. A note on this clonotype: Its antigen is currently unknown.

This same sample was also taken into another study, of T cells of mothers and their children.

The genes are TRBV20-1 and TRBJ2-2, with 7 bases lining up with TRBD2. This sequence originates from a girl aged 2 to 9 in good health. Specimen: blood. For the CDR3, the DNA is TGCAGTGCTAGCAGACTAGCCTTTTCCGGGGAGCTGTTTTTT. Amino acid sequence: CSASRLAFSGELFF.